A selection of T cell receptor beta chains follows, all from one sample in a study of cytomegalovirus exposure and HLA in healthy donors. Produced via immunoSEQ multiplex PCR; TCRdb's table is partial and in-frame only. The table lists around 230,000 clones, 78% of them singletons. The specimen was PBMCs. Receptors were obtained from a boy aged 5-17 years in good health and CMV-seronegative. Each CDR3 is given with its conserved first and last residue. The order of the fields is D gene, CDR3 length, V gene, clone size, J gene, CDR3 DNA, CDR3 protein. D genes are given only for firm matches. A clone size is listed for some rows: how often the clone was seen (once, few, many), or a class if it is expanded.

.	14	TRBV30	.	TRBJ1-2	TGTGCCTGGAGTACCGCGCGGGGGGCCGGAGGCTACACCTTC	CAWSTARGAGGYTF
TRBD2	15	TRBV4-1	.	TRBJ2-7	TGCGCCAGCAGCCAAGCACTAGCGGGGGCCTACGAGCAGTACTTC	CASSQALAGAYEQYF
TRBD1	14	TRBV27	.	TRBJ1-3	TGTGCCAGCAGCCGACAGGGGCATGGAAACACCATATATTTT	CASSRQGHGNTIYF
.	13	TRBV9	.	TRBJ1-2	TGTGCCAGCAGCGTTTCAGGGGAGTATGGCTACACCTTC	CASSVSGEYGYTF
TRBD2	15	TRBV25-1	.	TRBJ2-5	TGTGCCAGCAGTTCCGGGACTAGCGGGACGCAGACCCAGTACTTC	CASSSGTSGTQTQYF
TRBD1	13	TRBV2	.	TRBJ1-1	TGTGCCAGCAGTGTGTCAGGGGGCACTGAAGCTTTCTTT	CASSVSGGTEAFF
.	13	TRBV5-1	.	TRBJ1-4	TGCGCCAGCAGCGGGGGCAGTAATGAAAAACTGTTTTTT	CASSGGSNEKLFF
.	15	TRBV29-1	once	TRBJ1-3	TGCAGCGTTGAAGGTCTAGGTTATGCTGGAAACACCATATATTTT	CSVEGLGYAGNTIYF
TRBD1	15	TRBV7-8	.	TRBJ2-7	TGTGCCAGCAGCTGGATAAAGCGGGACAGGGGCGAGCAGTACTTC	CASSWIKRDRGEQYF
.	15	TRBV4-1	few	TRBJ2-3	TGCGCCAGCAGCCAAGACGGAGCTAGCACAGATACGCAGTATTTT	CASSQDGASTDTQYF
.	16	TRBV11-3	once	TRBJ2-5	TGTGCCAGCAGCTTAGATCTAATGGGGGCGGTGGAGACCCAGTACTTC	CASSLDLMGAVETQYF
.	18	TRBV5-5	.	TRBJ2-3	TGTGCCAGCAGCTACAGGCTTCAGGGAGGACAATTTACAGATACGCAGTATTTT	CASSYRLQGGQFTDTQYF
.	18	TRBV25-1	.	TRBJ2-7	TGTGATCCCAACGCGTTTAGTCTGACACTGAGAGGGTCCTACGAGCAGTACTTC	CDPNAFSLTLRGSYEQYF
.	15	TRBV18	.	TRBJ1-5	TGTGCCAGCTCACCCTTCGGTCGAACCGATCAGCCCCAGCATTTT	CASSPFGRTDQPQHF
.	14	TRBV29-1	.	TRBJ1-1	TGCAGCGTTGCCCGGACGGGGGGAGGGACTGAAGCTTTCTTT	CSVARTGGGTEAFF
.	15	TRBV2	.	TRBJ2-5	TGTGCCAGCGGATGGGCCACGGAGGGTGGTAAGACCCAGTACTTC	CASGWATEGGKTQYF
TRBD1	17	TRBV30	.	TRBJ1-3	TGTGCCTGGAGTGTACGCTTCGGGACAGGGTCTGGAAACACCATATATTTT	CAWSVRFGTGSGNTIYF
TRBD2	16	TRBV27	.	TRBJ2-7	TGTGCCAGCAGTCCAACAAGGACTAGCGGGACCTACGAGCAGTACTTC	CASSPTRTSGTYEQYF
TRBD2	19	TRBV9	few	TRBJ2-3	TGTGCCAGCAGTCGTAGTAGGACTAGCGGGGGGTCTAGCACAGATACGCAGTATTTT	CASSRSRTSGGSSTDTQYF
.	14	TRBV10-2	once	TRBJ2-2	TGCGCCAGCAGGTACACACCGGGAACCGGGGAGCTGTTTTTT	CASRYTPGTGELFF
TRBD1	16	TRBV19	.	TRBJ1-1	TGTGCCAGTGCTCCGGACAGGCGCATCAAGGACACTGAAGCTTTCTTT	CASAPDRRIKDTEAFF
TRBD2	15	TRBV2	once	TRBJ2-1	TGTGCCAGCAGTGCTAGCGGGAGCTCCTACAATGAGCAGTTCTTC	CASSASGSSYNEQFF
TRBD1	16	TRBV2	few	TRBJ1-2	TGTGCCAGCAGTGCCGACAGGGGACCTACTAACTATGGCTACACCTTC	CASSADRGPTNYGYTF
TRBD1	16	TRBV5-4	once	TRBJ2-5	TGTGCCAGCAGCTCGAACCCGGGACAGGGGAGCGAGACCCAGTACTTC	CASSSNPGQGSETQYF
.	14	TRBV27	.	TRBJ1-1	TGTGCCAGCAGTTTATTGGGGGCGCGGACTGAAGCTTTCTTT	CASSLLGARTEAFF
.	15	TRBV11-2	.	TRBJ1-1	TGTGCCAGCAGCTTAGATGGTCGACAGAGCACTGAAGCTTTCTTT	CASSLDGRQSTEAFF
.	14	TRBV27	.	TRBJ1-2	TGTGCCAGCAGTTTATCACCAGGGTGGGGAGGCTACACCTTC	CASSLSPGWGGYTF
.	12	TRBV5-1	.	TRBJ1-1	TGCGCCAGCTGCGATTTGAACACTGAAGCTTTCTTT	CASCDLNTEAFF
TRBD2	14	TRBV6-6	.	TRBJ2-1	TGTGCCAGCAGTTACTCGGGGGGGTTGGATGAGCAGTTCTTC	CASSYSGGLDEQFF
TRBD1	15	TRBV11-1	.	TRBJ1-1	TGTGCCAGCAGCTTATTAATGAGGGGGCACACTGAAGCTTTCTTT	CASSLLMRGHTEAFF
.	11	TRBV7-2	.	TRBJ1-1	TGTGCCAGCAGCCCCTACACTGAAGCTTTCTTT	CASSPYTEAFF